This T cell receptor (beta chain) was recovered during a study of shared clonotypes between healthy human individuals. An even split of each subset's genomic DNA across several immunoSEQ plates was performed. Authors' processing steps: ImmunoSEQ output held junction-only sequences without quality scores, so filtering differed. The assay was immunoSEQ multiplex PCR, and TCRdb's table has in-frame clones only and misses some. The DNA gave D and trimming, while V, J and clone size come from that table. Of about 340,000 clones in the sample, about 70% were seen once. The CDR3 loop spans 14 amino acids. The V and J ends lost 5 bases and 1 base respectively, with 8 bases between them. The germline V gene encodes CDR1 KGHSH and CDR2 LQKENI.

The sequenced material came from memory CD4+ T cells sorted from blood. Subset defined: CD45RA-negative fraction. The TCR sequence derives from a man aged 25-45 years in good health. The genes are TRBV18 and TRBJ2-2; no firm D call. This CDR3 reads CASSKYGNTGELFF. CDR3 sequence (DNA): TGTGCCAGCTCAAAGTACGGGAACACCGGGGAGCTGTTTTTT.